These T cell receptor beta chains were read from a single sample in a study of beta chain features in type 1 diabetes. Some clones are missing from TCRdb's copy, which holds only in-frame ones; the method was immunoSEQ multiplex PCR. The sample consists of 900,000 or so clones, roughly a sixth of them appearing once. Sequencing was performed on naive CD4+ T cells from blood. The receptor source for this set is a woman under 30 in good health. Both conserved end residues are part of each CDR3. D genes are given only for firm matches. Size values are once, few and many counts, or a class for expanded clones, and some rows have none.

CASSQGRGSETQYF	TGTGCCAGCAGCCAAGGCCGGGGGTCAGAGACCCAGTACTTC	TRBJ2-5	14	.	few	TRBV5-4
CAGQGDGTDTQYF	TGTGCCGGACAGGGGGACGGCACAGATACGCAGTATTTT	TRBJ2-3	13	TRBD1	.	TRBV2
CASSIRGTGANVLTF	TGTGCCAGCAGCATCAGGGGGACTGGGGCCAACGTCCTGACTTTC	TRBJ2-6	15	TRBD1	few	TRBV7-9
CASSQVVGSRSYNEQFF	TGCGCCAGCAGCCAAGTGGTGGGGAGCCGCTCCTACAATGAGCAGTTCTTC	TRBJ2-1	17	.	.	TRBV4-1
CASSTEGAGQPQHF	TGTGCCAGCAGTACCGAGGGCGCGGGACAGCCCCAGCATTTT	TRBJ1-5	14	.	few	TRBV2
CASRPTSGRLDTQYF	TGTGCCAGCAGACCGACTAGCGGGAGGTTGGATACGCAGTATTTT	TRBJ2-3	15	TRBD2	few	TRBV14
CAGKVGRDSYNEQFF	TGTGCCGGGAAGGTGGGACGTGACTCCTACAATGAGCAGTTCTTC	TRBJ2-1	15	.	.	TRBV25-1
CASSIRGNEQYF	TGTGCCAGTAGTATACGAGGGAACGAGCAGTACTTC	TRBJ2-7	12	.	few	TRBV19
CASSVGDRQTQYF	TGTGCCAGCAGCGTAGGGGACAGACAGACCCAGTACTTC	TRBJ2-5	13	TRBD1	few	TRBV9
CASSLSSGRGHEQYF	TGCGCCAGCAGCCTGAGTAGCGGGAGGGGCCACGAGCAGTACTTC	TRBJ2-7	15	TRBD2	few	TRBV5-1
CASSYSVWTGEETQYF	TGTGCCAGCAGTTACTCCGTATGGACAGGGGAAGAGACCCAGTACTTC	TRBJ2-5	16	TRBD1	few	TRBV6-5
CASSIPGQLAEQYF	TGTGCCAGCAGCATACCCGGGCAGCTCGCGGAGCAGTACTTC	TRBJ2-7	14	.	few	TRBV5-4
CASSEAGTTVYEQYF	TGTGCCAGCAGTGAAGCCGGGACAACGGTCTACGAGCAGTACTTC	TRBJ2-7	15	.	.	TRBV6-1
CASSSFRDRDEQFF	TGTGCCAGCAGTTCCTTTCGAGATAGGGACGAGCAGTTCTTC	TRBJ2-1	14	.	few	TRBV27
CASSLDFQPQHF	TGTGCCAGCAGCTTAGATTTCCAGCCCCAGCATTTT	TRBJ1-5	12	.	few	TRBV7-2
CASSPGVDGNQPQHF	TGTGCCAGCAGTCCAGGCGTTGACGGCAATCAGCCCCAGCATTTT	TRBJ1-5	15	.	once	TRBV27
CASSRVANTEAFF	TGTGCCAGCAGCCGAGTCGCTAACACTGAAGCTTTCTTT	TRBJ1-1	13	.	once	TRBV7-9
CASSQETSGSVRYF	TGCGCCAGCAGCCAAGAAACTAGCGGGAGCGTGCGGTACTTC	TRBJ2-7	14	TRBD2	few	TRBV4-1
CASRREGRLTGANVLTF	TGTGCCAGCAGGCGGGAGGGCCGCCTTACTGGGGCCAACGTCCTGACTTTC	TRBJ2-6	17	TRBD2	.	TRBV2
CASSVKYNEQFF	TGTGCCAGCAGTGTGAAGTACAATGAGCAGTTCTTC	TRBJ2-1	12	.	.	TRBV6-1
CASNDRGNNQPQHF	TGTGCCAGCAACGACAGGGGGAACAATCAGCCCCAGCATTTT	TRBJ1-5	14	TRBD1	few	TRBV2
CASSQMRGQGLYEQYF	TGTGCCAGCAGCCAGATGCGGGGACAGGGGCTCTACGAGCAGTACTTC	TRBJ2-7	16	TRBD1	few	TRBV7-9
CASSWASSGSHYEQYF	TGTGCCAGCAGTTGGGCGTCTAGCGGGAGTCACTACGAGCAGTACTTC	TRBJ2-7	16	TRBD2	.	TRBV28
CASSVDTLREQYF	TGTGCCAGCAGCGTTGATACCCTACGGGAGCAGTACTTC	TRBJ2-7	13	.	few	TRBV11-1
CASSPIIGRAEEQFF	TGTGCCAGCTCACCAATTATCGGGAGGGCCGAAGAGCAGTTCTTC	TRBJ2-1	15	TRBD2	.	TRBV18
CSVEGQGADEQYF	TGCAGCGTTGAAGGACAGGGGGCCGACGAGCAGTACTTC	TRBJ2-7	13	TRBD1	.	TRBV29-1
CASSGLSAKNIQYF	TGTGCCAGCAGTGGGCTTAGCGCCAAAAACATTCAGTACTTC	TRBJ2-4	14	.	few	TRBV6-1
CASSQDGKPDTQYF	TGCGCCAGCAGCCAAGATGGTAAGCCAGATACGCAGTATTTT	TRBJ2-3	14	.	.	TRBV4-1
CASSRGEQYF	TGTGCCAGCAGCCGCGGAGAGCAGTACTTC	TRBJ2-7	10	.	.	TRBV11-2
CASSDIGYTDTQYF	TGCGCCAGCAGCGACATCGGGTACACAGATACGCAGTATTTT	TRBJ2-3	14	.	.	TRBV5-1
CASSQDRGKDTQYF	TGCGCCAGCAGCCAAGATAGGGGTAAAGATACGCAGTATTTT	TRBJ2-3	14	.	few	TRBV4-3
CASSIEPLDSYNEQFF	TGTGCCAGCAGCATCGAACCCCTGGACAGTTACAATGAGCAGTTCTTC	TRBJ2-1	16	.	.	TRBV4-2
CSARAPREQYF	TGCAGTGCTAGAGCCCCACGCGAGCAGTACTTC	TRBJ2-7	11	.	.	TRBV20-1
CASSPPTGELFF	TGTGCCAGCAGCCCCCCTACCGGGGAGCTGTTTTTT	TRBJ2-2	12	.	.	TRBV11-2
CASSRSRDTGELFF	TGTGCCAGCAGCCGTAGCCGGGACACCGGGGAGCTGTTTTTT	TRBJ2-2	14	.	.	TRBV7-6
CATSRDPLAKNIQYF	TGTGCCACCAGCAGAGATCCCCTAGCCAAAAACATTCAGTACTTC	TRBJ2-4	15	.	.	TRBV15
CASTSRGVGGEKLFF	TGTGCCAGCACCTCAAGGGGGGTTGGCGGTGAAAAACTGTTTTTT	TRBJ1-4	15	.	.	TRBV2
CAISGDKNIQYF	TGTGCCATCAGTGGGGACAAAAACATTCAGTACTTC	TRBJ2-4	12	.	many	TRBV10-3
CASSLSRTGNTEAFF	TGTGCCAGCAGCTTATCCAGGACTGGGAACACTGAAGCTTTCTTT	TRBJ1-1	15	.	few	TRBV7-9
CASRRSSAGELFF	TGTGCCAGCAGAAGAAGCTCCGCCGGGGAGCTGTTTTTT	TRBJ2-2	13	.	.	TRBV6-5
CASSFRSRDRGEQYF	TGTGCCAGCAGTTTTCGGTCCCGGGACAGGGGCGAGCAGTACTTC	TRBJ2-7	15	TRBD1	.	TRBV28
CASSFRTEETQYF	TGCGCCAGCAGCTTTCGGACAGAAGAGACCCAGTACTTC	TRBJ2-5	13	.	.	TRBV5-1
CATSRGQGVSLQFF	TGTGCCACCAGCCGGGGACAGGGTGTTTCGCTCCAGTTCTTC	TRBJ2-1	14	TRBD1	few	TRBV15